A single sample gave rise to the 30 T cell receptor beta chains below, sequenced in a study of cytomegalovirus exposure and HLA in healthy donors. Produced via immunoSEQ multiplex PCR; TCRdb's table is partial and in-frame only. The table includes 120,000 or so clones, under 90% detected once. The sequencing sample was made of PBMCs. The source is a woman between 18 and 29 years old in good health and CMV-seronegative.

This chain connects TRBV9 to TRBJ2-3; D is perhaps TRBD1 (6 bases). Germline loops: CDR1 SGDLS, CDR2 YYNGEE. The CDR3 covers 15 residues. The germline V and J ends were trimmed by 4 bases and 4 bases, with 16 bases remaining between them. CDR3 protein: CASSPTVGGADTQYF. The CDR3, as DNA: TGTGCCAGCAGCCCCACGGTTGGGGGCGCAGATACGCAGTATTTT.

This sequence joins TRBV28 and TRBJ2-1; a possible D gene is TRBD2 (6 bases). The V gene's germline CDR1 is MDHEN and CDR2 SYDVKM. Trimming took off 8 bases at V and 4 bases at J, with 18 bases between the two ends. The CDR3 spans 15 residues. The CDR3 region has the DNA TGTGCCAGCGGTCTGGGGCGGGGACGGTACAATGAGCAGTTCTTC. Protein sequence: CASGLGRGRYNEQFF.

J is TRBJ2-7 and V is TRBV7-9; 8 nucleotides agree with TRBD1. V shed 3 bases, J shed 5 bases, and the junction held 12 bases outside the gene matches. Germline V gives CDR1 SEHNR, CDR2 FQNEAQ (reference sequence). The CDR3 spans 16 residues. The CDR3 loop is CASSLGADRERNEQYF. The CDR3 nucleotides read TGTGCCAGCAGCTTGGGGGCGGACAGGGAGAGGAACGAGCAGTACTTC.

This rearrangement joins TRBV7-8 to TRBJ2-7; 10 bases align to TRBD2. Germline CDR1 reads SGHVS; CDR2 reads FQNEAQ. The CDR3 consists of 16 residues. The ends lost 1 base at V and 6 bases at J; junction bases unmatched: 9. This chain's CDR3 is CASSLVLAGDLGEQYF. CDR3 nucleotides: TGTGCCAGCAGCTTAGTTCTAGCGGGAGATTTGGGCGAGCAGTACTTC.

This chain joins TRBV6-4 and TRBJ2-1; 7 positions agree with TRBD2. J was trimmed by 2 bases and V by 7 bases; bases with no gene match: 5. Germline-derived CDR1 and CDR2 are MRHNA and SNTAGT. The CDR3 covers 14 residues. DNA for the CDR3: TGTGCCAGCACCCCGACTAGCCCCTACAATGAGCAGTTCTTC. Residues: CASTPTSPYNEQFF.

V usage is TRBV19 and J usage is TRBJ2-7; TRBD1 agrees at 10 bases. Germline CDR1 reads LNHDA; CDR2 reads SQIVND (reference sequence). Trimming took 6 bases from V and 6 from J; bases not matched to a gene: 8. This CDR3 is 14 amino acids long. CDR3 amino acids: CASSAGTGVSEQYF. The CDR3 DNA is TGTGCCAGTAGCGCCGGGACAGGGGTTTCCGAGCAGTACTTC.

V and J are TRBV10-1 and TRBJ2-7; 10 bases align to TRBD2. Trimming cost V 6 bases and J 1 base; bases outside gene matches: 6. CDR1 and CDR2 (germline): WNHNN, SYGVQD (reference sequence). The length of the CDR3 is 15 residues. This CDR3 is CASSELAGPSYEQYF. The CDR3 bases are TGCGCCAGCAGCGAACTAGCGGGGCCTTCCTACGAGCAGTACTTC.

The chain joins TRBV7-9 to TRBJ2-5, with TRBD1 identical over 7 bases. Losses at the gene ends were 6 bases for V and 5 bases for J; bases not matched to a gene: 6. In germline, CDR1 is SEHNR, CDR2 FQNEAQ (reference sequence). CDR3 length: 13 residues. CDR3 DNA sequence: TGTGCCAGCAGTCCAGGGGGTGGCGAGACCCAGTACTTC. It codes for CASSPGGGETQYF.

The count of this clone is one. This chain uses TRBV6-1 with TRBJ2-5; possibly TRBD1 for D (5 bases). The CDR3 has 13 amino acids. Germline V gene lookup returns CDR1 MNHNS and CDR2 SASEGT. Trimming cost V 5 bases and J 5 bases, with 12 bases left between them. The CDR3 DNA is TGTGCCAGCAGTTCAGGGTTACGGGAGACCCAGTACTTC. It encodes CASSSGLRETQYF.

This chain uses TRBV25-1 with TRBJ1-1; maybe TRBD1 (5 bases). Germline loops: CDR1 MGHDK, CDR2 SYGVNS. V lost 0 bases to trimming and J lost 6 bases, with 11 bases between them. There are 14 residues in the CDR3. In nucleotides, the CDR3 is TGTGCCAGCAGTGAATACGGCCAGGGCTCTGAAGCTTTCTTT. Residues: CASSEYGQGSEAFF.

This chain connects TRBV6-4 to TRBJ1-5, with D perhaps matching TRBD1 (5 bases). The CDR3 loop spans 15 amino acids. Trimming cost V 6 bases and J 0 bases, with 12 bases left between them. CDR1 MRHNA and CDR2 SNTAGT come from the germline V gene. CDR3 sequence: CASRQDPYSNQPQHF. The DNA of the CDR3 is TGTGCCAGCAGACAGGACCCGTATAGCAATCAGCCCCAGCATTTT.

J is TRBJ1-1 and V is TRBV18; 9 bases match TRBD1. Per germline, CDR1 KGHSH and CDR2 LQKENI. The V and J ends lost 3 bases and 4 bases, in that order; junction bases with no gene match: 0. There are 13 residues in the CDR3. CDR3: CASSPTGGTEAFF. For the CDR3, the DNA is TGTGCCAGCTCACCGACAGGGGGCACTGAAGCTTTCTTT. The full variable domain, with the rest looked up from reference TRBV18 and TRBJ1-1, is NAGVMQNPRHLVRRRGQEARLRCSPMKGHSHVYWYRQLPEEGLKFMVYLQKENIIDESGMPKERFSAEFPKEGPSILRIQQVVRGDSAAYFCASSPTGGTEAFFGQGTRLTVV.

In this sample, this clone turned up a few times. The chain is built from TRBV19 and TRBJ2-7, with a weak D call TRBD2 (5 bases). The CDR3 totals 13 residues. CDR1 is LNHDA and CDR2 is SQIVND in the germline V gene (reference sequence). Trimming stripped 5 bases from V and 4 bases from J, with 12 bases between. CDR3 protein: CASSAGPEYEQYF. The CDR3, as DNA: TGTGCCAGTAGTGCGGGTCCTGAGTACGAGCAGTACTTC.

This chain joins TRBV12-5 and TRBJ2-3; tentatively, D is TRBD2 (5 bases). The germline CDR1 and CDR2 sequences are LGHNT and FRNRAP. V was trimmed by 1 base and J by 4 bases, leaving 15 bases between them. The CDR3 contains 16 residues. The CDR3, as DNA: TGTGCTAGTGGTTTGGGAAGAGTCCTAGCTCCAGATACGCAGTATTTT. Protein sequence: CASGLGRVLAPDTQYF. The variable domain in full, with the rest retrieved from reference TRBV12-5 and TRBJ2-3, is DARVTQTPRHKVTEMGQEVTMRCQPILGHNTVFWYRQTMMQGLELLAYFRNRAPLDDSGMPKDRFSAEMPDATLATLKIQPSEPRDSAVYFCASGLGRVLAPDTQYFGPGTRLTVL.

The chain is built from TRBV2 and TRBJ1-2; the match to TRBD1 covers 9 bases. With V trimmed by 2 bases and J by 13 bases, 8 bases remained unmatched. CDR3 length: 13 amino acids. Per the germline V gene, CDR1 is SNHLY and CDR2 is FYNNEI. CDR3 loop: CASSEKGTGWSTF. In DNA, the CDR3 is TGTGCCAGCAGTGAAAAGGGGACAGGGTGGTCCACCTTC.

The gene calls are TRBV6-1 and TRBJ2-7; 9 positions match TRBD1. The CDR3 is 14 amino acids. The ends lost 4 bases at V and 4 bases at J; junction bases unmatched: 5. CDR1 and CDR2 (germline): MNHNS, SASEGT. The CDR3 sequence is CASSGYRGRYEQYF. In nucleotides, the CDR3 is TGTGCCAGCAGTGGCTACAGGGGGCGGTACGAGCAGTACTTC.

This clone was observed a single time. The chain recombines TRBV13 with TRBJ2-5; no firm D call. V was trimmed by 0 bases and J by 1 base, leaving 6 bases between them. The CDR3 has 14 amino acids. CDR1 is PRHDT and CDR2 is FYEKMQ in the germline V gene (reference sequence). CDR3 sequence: CASSLGSPQETQYF. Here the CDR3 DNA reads TGTGCCAGCAGCTTAGGCTCCCCCCAAGAGACCCAGTACTTC. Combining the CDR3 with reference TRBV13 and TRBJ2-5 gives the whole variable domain AAGVIQSPRHLIKEKRETATLKCYPIPRHDTVYWYQQGPGQDPQFLISFYEKMQSDKGSIPDRFSAQQFSDYHSELNMSSLELGDSALYFCASSLGSPQETQYFGPGTRLLVL.

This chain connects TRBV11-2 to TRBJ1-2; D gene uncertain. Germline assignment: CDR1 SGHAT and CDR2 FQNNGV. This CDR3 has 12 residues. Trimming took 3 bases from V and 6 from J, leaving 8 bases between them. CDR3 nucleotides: TGTGCCAGCAGCTTTGCGGGGAATGGCTACACCTTC. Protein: CASSFAGNGYTF.

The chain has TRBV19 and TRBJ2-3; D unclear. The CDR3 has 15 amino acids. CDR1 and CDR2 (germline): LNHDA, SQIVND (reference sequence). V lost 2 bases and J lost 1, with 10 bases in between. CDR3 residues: CASSIRSSRTDTQYF. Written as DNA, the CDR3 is TGTGCCAGTAGTATAAGGAGTTCCCGCACAGATACGCAGTATTTT.

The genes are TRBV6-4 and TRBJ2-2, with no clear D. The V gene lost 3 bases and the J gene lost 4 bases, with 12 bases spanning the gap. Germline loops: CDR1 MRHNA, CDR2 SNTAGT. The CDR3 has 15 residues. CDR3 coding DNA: TGTGCCAGCAGTGATAGTTTCCGTAGCACCGGGGAGCTGTTTTTT. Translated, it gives CASSDSFRSTGELFF.

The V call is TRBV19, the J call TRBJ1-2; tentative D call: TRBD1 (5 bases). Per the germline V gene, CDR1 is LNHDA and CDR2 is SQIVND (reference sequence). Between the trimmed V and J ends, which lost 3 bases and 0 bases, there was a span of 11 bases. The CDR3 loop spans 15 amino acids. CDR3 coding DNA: TGTGCCAGTAGTATCGGACCGGGGGCTAACTATGGCTACACCTTC. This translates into CASSIGPGANYGYTF.

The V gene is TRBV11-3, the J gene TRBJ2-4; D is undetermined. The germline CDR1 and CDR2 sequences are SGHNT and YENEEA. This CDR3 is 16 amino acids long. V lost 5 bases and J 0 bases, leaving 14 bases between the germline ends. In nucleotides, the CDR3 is TGTGCCAGCAGCGGATCGCGACTTCTAGCCAAAAACATTCAGTACTTC. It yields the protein CASSGSRLLAKNIQYF.

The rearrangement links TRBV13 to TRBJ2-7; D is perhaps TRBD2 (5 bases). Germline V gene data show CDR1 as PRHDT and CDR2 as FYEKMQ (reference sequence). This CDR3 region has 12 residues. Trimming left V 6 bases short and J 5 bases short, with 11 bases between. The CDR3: CASRSGLDEQYF. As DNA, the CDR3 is TGTGCCAGCAGGTCGGGGTTGGACGAGCAGTACTTC.

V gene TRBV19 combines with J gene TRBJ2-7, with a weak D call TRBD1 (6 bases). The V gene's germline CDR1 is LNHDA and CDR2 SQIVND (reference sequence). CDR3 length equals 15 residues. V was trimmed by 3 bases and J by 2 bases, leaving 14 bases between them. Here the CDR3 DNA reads TGTGCCAGTAGTATCGACAGGTTCGTTCCCTACGAGCAGTACTTC. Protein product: CASSIDRFVPYEQYF.

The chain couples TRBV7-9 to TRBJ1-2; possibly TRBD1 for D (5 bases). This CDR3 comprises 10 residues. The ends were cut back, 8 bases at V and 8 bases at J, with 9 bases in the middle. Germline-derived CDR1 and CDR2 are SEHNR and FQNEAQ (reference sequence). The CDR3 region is CASSQEGYTF. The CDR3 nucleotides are TGTGCCAGCTCACAGGAGGGCTACACCTTC.

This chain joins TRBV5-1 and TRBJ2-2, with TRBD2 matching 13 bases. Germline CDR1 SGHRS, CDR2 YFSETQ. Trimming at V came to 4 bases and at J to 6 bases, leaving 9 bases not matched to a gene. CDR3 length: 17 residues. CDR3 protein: CASSVGTSGTFAGELFF. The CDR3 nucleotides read TGCGCCAGCAGCGTTGGGACTAGCGGGACTTTTGCCGGGGAGCTGTTTTTT. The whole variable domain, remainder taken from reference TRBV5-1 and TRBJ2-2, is KAGVTQTPRYLIKTRGQQVTLSCSPISGHRSVSWYQQTPGQGLQFLFEYFSETQRNKGNFPGRFSGRQFSNSRSEMNVSTLELGDSALYLCASSVGTSGTFAGELFFGEGSRLTVL.

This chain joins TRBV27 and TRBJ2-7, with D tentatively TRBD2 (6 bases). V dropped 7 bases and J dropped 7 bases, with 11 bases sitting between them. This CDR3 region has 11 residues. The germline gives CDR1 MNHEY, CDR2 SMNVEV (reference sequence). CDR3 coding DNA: TGTGCCAGCACCCTCGCGGGAGAGCAGTACTTC. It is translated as CASTLAGEQYF.

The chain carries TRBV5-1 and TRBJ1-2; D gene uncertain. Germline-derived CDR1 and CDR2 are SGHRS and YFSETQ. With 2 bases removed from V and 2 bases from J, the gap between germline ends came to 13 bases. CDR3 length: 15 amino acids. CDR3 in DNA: TGCGCCAGCAGCTTCGGGTCGACCTTAAACTATGGCTACACCTTC. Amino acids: CASSFGSTLNYGYTF.

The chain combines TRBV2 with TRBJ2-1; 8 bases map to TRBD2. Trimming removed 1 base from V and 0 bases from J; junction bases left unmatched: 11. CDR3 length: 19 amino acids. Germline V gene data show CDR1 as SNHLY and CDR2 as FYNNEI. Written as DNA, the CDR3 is TGTGCCAGCAGTGAAGATGGAGCGGGAGACCTCAGCTCCTACAATGAGCAGTTCTTC. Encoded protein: CASSEDGAGDLSSYNEQFF.

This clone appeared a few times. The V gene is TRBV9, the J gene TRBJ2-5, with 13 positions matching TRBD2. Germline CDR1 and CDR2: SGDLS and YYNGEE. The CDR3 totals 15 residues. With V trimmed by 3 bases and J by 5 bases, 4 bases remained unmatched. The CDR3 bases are TGTGCCAGCAGCGGGACTAGCGGGAGTGGGGAGACCCAGTACTTC. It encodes CASSGTSGSGETQYF.